The table lists the clone carrying this T cell receptor (beta chain) with a few counts. The antigen remains undetermined. TCRdb keeps only in-frame clones here, not all; method: immunoSEQ multiplex PCR. Counted here are under 300,000 clones, more than 75% occurring once; the ten biggest clones make up around 1.2%. The sample belongs to a study of cytomegalovirus exposure and HLA in healthy donors. CDR1 is SGHNT and CDR2 is YYREEE in the germline V gene (reference sequence). The CDR3 is 14 amino acids. V dropped 3 bases and J dropped 7; count of bases not matched to a gene: 6. Regarding the study as a whole: According to a later analysis, TCR clusters from the first cohort tended to co-occur in the approximately 120 validation repertoires. While the bulk of TCR sequences proved rare, some public TCRs turned up in many donors. A list of approximately 150 TCR beta chains associated with cytomegalovirus was given.

The sequencing input was PBMCs. The chain has TRBV5-4 and TRBJ2-1; 8 bases agree with TRBD2. The receptor's source is a woman in her thirties in good health and CMV-seropositive. The CDR3 DNA follows: TGTGCCAGCAGCTGGGGACTAGACCAGAATGAGCAGTTCTTC. Protein: CASSWGLDQNEQFF.